What follows is one T cell receptor (beta chain) and its context. The antigen remains undetermined. The entry originates in a study of siplizumab effects on memory and regulatory T cells. Study observations and caveats: Reactions containing siplizumab showed mappable alloreactive CD4+ clones averaging roughly 66% Treg-derived, versus about 28% in controls. Naive T cells were seemingly more diverse than memory cells, and major contributions to the alloresponse seemed to be made by them. Naive versus memory phenotype went unassigned for roughly 80-96% of proliferating CD4+ or CD8+ clones.

Approximately 10^5 TCR templates underwent assay in every sample. Method: immunoSEQ multiplex PCR; TCRdb's copy keeps in-frame clones and lacks some. The repertoire holds about 64,000 clones, roughly 96% seen once, with about 0.091% in the top ten. The CDR3 runs to 12 residues. Germline CDR1 and CDR2: MDHEN and SYDVKM. Trimming pared 2 bases from V and 11 bases from J, leaving 12 bases between. This clonotype originated in a human donor in good health. The sample taken for sequencing was naive CD8+ T cells sorted from blood. This sequence joins TRBV28 and TRBJ1-2, with D unresolved. Written as DNA, the CDR3 is TGTGCCAGCAGTTTAGAAGGTTCGGGTTACACCTTC. As protein: CASSLEGSGYTF.